One and the same sample provided the 18 T cell receptor beta chains below, sequenced in a study of cytomegalovirus exposure and HLA in healthy donors. The primer mix had 60 Vbeta and 13 Jbeta primers. The method was immunoSEQ multiplex PCR; TCRdb's version includes in-frame clones alone and lacks a portion of them. The sample contains 120,000 to 150,000 clones, about 73% of which appear only once. The sample consisted of PBMCs. The receptors come from a man aged 40-49 years in good health and CMV-seropositive.

V gene TRBV6-5 combines with J gene TRBJ1-4; possibly TRBD1 for D (6 bases). The CDR3 has 14 residues. V gave up 6 bases and J gave up 5 bases, with 13 bases separating them. Germline-derived CDR1 and CDR2 are MNHEY and SVGAGI. Written as DNA, the CDR3 is TGTGCCAGCAGCCCAGGGGCCCACAATGAAAAACTGTTTTTT. Its translation is CASSPGAHNEKLFF.

This clone showed up just a few times. The chain employs TRBV7-3 and TRBJ2-7; 7 nucleotides agree with TRBD2. V was clipped by 2 bases and J by 3 bases; unmatched bases: 7. Germline lookup yields CDR1 SGHTA and CDR2 FQGTGA. CDR3 length: 15 amino acids. The CDR3 reads CASSLSSGNDYEQYF. The DNA of the CDR3 is TGTGCCAGCAGCTTATCCAGCGGGAACGACTACGAGCAGTACTTC.

The J gene is TRBJ2-7, the V gene TRBV7-9; 12 bases align to TRBD2. V lost 6 bases, J lost 6 bases, and 9 bases stayed unmatched. From germline, CDR1 is SEHNR and CDR2 FQNEAQ (reference sequence). CDR3 length: 15 residues. The DNA for the CDR3 is TGTGCCAGCAGTCCCCGGACTAGCGGGACGGGCGAGCAGTACTTC. Translated: CASSPRTSGTGEQYF.

The chain links TRBV4-1 to TRBJ1-5; D gene uncertain. V lost 1 base, J lost 5 bases, and 6 bases lay in between. Germline lookup yields CDR1 MGHRA and CDR2 YSYEKL. The CDR3 consists of 13 residues. Written as DNA, the CDR3 is TGCGCCAGCAGCCAAGCCTATGATCAGCCCCAGCATTTT. It specifies CASSQAYDQPQHF.

This clone was seen only once. V and J are TRBV7-9 and TRBJ2-7; TRBD2 matches 7 bases. Germline V gene sequence: CDR1 SEHNR, CDR2 FQNEAQ (reference sequence). The CDR3 runs 15 residues. With 1 base clipped from V and 3 bases from J, the junction kept 6 bases outside the gene matches. The CDR3 DNA sequence: TGTGCCAGCAGCTTAGGGGCTAGCGGAGACTACGAGCAGTACTTC. Its translation: CASSLGASGDYEQYF.

The chain links TRBV29-1 to TRBJ1-2, with 12 bases that match TRBD1. CDR3 length: 13 amino acids. From germline, CDR1 is SQVTM and CDR2 ANQGSEA. Unmatched junction bases numbered 6, after V lost 5 bases and J lost 8 bases. DNA for the CDR3: TGCAGCGTTATTCCGGGACAGGGGGCGGGCTACACCTTC. This sequence encodes CSVIPGQGAGYTF. The full variable domain, rest sourced from reference TRBV29-1 and TRBJ1-2, is SAVISQKPSRDICQRGTSLTIQCQVDSQVTMMFWYRQQPGQSLTLIATANQGSEATYESGFVIDKFPISRPNLTFSTLTVSNMSPEDSSIYLCSVIPGQGAGYTFGSGTRLTVV.

V usage is TRBV27 and J usage is TRBJ1-2; D is ambiguous. V was clipped by 4 bases and J by 8 bases, with 11 bases between them. The length of the CDR3 is 12 residues. In germline, CDR1 is MNHEY, CDR2 SMNVEV (reference sequence). The CDR3: CASSSLSGGYTF. CDR3 bases: TGTGCCAGCAGTTCCCTCTCGGGGGGCTACACCTTC.

This clone was seen more than once but under ten times. The chain recombines TRBV28 with TRBJ2-6; 8 positions match TRBD1. The CDR3 totals 16 residues. CDR1 is MDHEN and CDR2 is SYDVKM in the germline V gene. V was clipped by 3 bases and J by 4 bases; unmatched bases: 5. Here the CDR3 reads CASSFQGAVGANVLTF. The CDR3 nucleotides are TGTGCCAGCAGTTTTCAGGGGGCGGTGGGGGCCAACGTCCTGACTTTC.

As DNA, the CDR3 is TGCGCCAGCCGCTACAGGGCAACTAATGAAAAACTGTTTTTT. The encoded protein is CASRYRATNEKLFF. The chain recombines TRBV5-1 with TRBJ1-4, with D possibly being TRBD1 (6 bases). The ends were cut back, 7 bases at V and 0 bases at J, with 10 bases in the middle. In germline, CDR1 is SGHRS, CDR2 YFSETQ. There are 14 residues in the CDR3.

The chain links TRBV29-1 to TRBJ2-1; D uncertain. The CDR3 sequence is 13 residues long. CDR1 and CDR2 (germline): SQVTM, ANQGSEA. The ends were cut back, 5 bases at V and 0 bases at J, with 8 bases in the middle. As DNA, the CDR3 is TGCAGCGTTCACCGGAGCTCCTACAATGAGCAGTTCTTC. Its protein is CSVHRSSYNEQFF.

The chain carries TRBV9 and TRBJ2-1, with TRBD2 identical over 8 bases. CDR3 length: 20 residues. Trimming took 0 bases from V and 0 from J; bases not matched to a gene: 14. Germline lookup yields CDR1 SGDLS and CDR2 YYNGEE. This chain's CDR3 is CASSVAFGSGIGSSYNEQFF. The CDR3 DNA follows: TGTGCCAGCAGCGTAGCTTTCGGTAGCGGGATTGGAAGCTCCTACAATGAGCAGTTCTTC.

The gene calls are TRBV7-9 and TRBJ1-2; 8 nucleotides match TRBD1. In germline, CDR1 is SEHNR, CDR2 FQNEAQ (reference sequence). Losses at the gene ends were 6 bases for V and 1 base for J; bases not matched to a gene: 16. This CDR3 is 18 amino acids long. CDR3 protein: CASSRTGTGAEFNYGYTF. CDR3 DNA: TGTGCCAGCAGTCGAACGGGGACAGGAGCAGAGTTTAACTATGGCTACACCTTC. Full variable domain (outside the CDR3, taken from reference TRBV7-9 and TRBJ1-2): DTGVSQNPRHKITKRGQNVTFRCDPISEHNRLYWYRQTLGQGPEFLTYFQNEAQLEKSRLLSDRFSAERPKGSFSTLEIQRTEQGDSAMYLCASSRTGTGAEFNYGYTFGSGTRLTVV.

The genes are TRBV28 and TRBJ1-1, with D uncertain. Germline V gene sequence: CDR1 MDHEN, CDR2 SYDVKM. Trimming left V 3 bases short and J 4 bases short, with 6 bases between. The CDR3 is 12 residues long. This CDR3 reads CASSFTGTEAFF. Written as DNA, the CDR3 is TGTGCCAGCAGTTTTACGGGCACTGAAGCTTTCTTT.

This chain links TRBV4-1 with TRBJ2-7; 8 nucleotides align to TRBD2. The CDR3 totals 14 residues. Trimming at V came to 4 bases and at J to 3 bases, leaving 5 bases not matched to a gene. Germline values: CDR1 MGHRA, CDR2 YSYEKL. CDR3 nucleotide sequence: TGCGCCAGCAGCCGTATCGGGGGGGTCTACGAGCAGTACTTC. This translates into CASSRIGGVYEQYF.

The rearrangement joins TRBV28 to TRBJ2-7; 15 nucleotides align to TRBD2. In germline, CDR1 is MDHEN, CDR2 SYDVKM. J was trimmed by 4 bases and V by 5 bases; bases with no gene match: 6. CDR3 size: 16 residues. The CDR3 sequence is CASSLSGTSGRYEQYF. CDR3 sequence (DNA): TGTGCCAGCAGTCTGTCCGGGACTAGCGGGAGGTACGAGCAGTACTTC.

The chain combines TRBV5-1 with TRBJ2-1, with D unresolved. CDR3 length equals 15 residues. V was clipped by 0 bases and J by 1 base, with 8 bases between them. Germline-derived CDR1 and CDR2 are SGHRS and YFSETQ. CDR3 amino acids: CASSLVAESYNEQFF. CDR3 nucleotide sequence: TGCGCCAGCAGCTTGGTGGCCGAATCCTACAATGAGCAGTTCTTC.

The V call is TRBV19, the J call TRBJ1-1; maybe TRBD1 (6 bases). The CDR3 runs 20 residues. Trimming pared 3 bases from V and 1 base from J, leaving 27 bases between. Germline CDR1 reads LNHDA; CDR2 reads SQIVND (reference sequence). The CDR3 loop is CASSIRGDGRGKSSNTEAFF. The CDR3 nucleotides read TGTGCCAGTAGTATTAGGGGGGACGGGAGGGGAAAGTCCTCGAACACTGAAGCTTTCTTT.

V and J are TRBV28 and TRBJ2-1, with TRBD2 matching over 9 bases. The CDR3 runs 14 residues. CDR1 is MDHEN, CDR2 SYDVKM, per germline. Germline trimming cut 5 bases from V and 5 bases from J; bases unmatched to any gene: 4. The CDR3 region has the DNA TGTGCCAGCAGTCTTTCTAGCGGGAACAATGAGCAGTTCTTC. Protein sequence: CASSLSSGNNEQFF.